The 18 T cell receptor beta chains below come from one sample, sequenced in a study of blood T cell repertoires in COVID-19. Measured with immunoSEQ multiplex PCR; TCRdb has only the in-frame clones, and not every one. The sample contains over 200,000 clones, approximately 86% of which appear only once. The specimen sequenced was PBMCs or T cells enriched from blood (not recorded which). The receptors were gathered from a woman in her twenties or thirties who had been exposed to COVID-19.

The chain couples TRBV27 to TRBJ2-1; D gene uncertain. The CDR3 is made up of 13 amino acids. The V end was cut by 5 bases, the J end by 6 bases, with 11 bases between. Germline V gene sequence: CDR1 MNHEY, CDR2 SMNVEV (reference sequence). The CDR3 DNA reads as TGTGCCAGCAGTCCTTCATACACCAATGAGCAGTTCTTC. This encodes CASSPSYTNEQFF.

This chain joins TRBV3-1 (or the pseudogene TRBV3-2) and TRBJ1-5; 9 bases agree with TRBD1. The germline CDR1 and CDR2 sequences are LGHDT and YNNKEL (reference sequence). This CDR3 spans 16 amino acids. J gave up 7 bases and V 6 bases, and 13 bases lay outside the gene matches. The chain's CDR3 is CASSQGTGLRGQPQHF. The DNA for the CDR3 is TGTGCCAGCAGTCAGGGGACAGGGTTAAGAGGGCAGCCCCAGCATTTT.

The chain joins TRBV28 to TRBJ1-2; weak D call: TRBD1 (5 bases). The CDR3 spans 18 residues. Germline values: CDR1 MDHEN, CDR2 SYDVKM. Trimming took off 6 bases at V and 0 bases at J, with 23 bases between the two ends. The CDR3 DNA follows: TGTGCCAGCAGCCGCGGGGGAGGGGCCCTACACGCTAACTATGGCTACACCTTC. It specifies CASSRGGGALHANYGYTF.

The chain couples TRBV10-1 to TRBJ1-4; the D gene is possibly TRBD1 (6 bases). The CDR3 is 17 residues long. V dropped 7 bases and J dropped 8 bases, with 26 bases sitting between them. CDR1 and CDR2 (germline): WNHNN, SYGVQD (reference sequence). In DNA, the CDR3 is TGCGCCAGCACCCACTCCCAAACAGGGCGCCCCATCGAAAAACTGTTTTTT. Translation gives CASTHSQTGRPIEKLFF.

The chain joins TRBV3-1 (or the pseudogene TRBV3-2) to TRBJ1-2; D uncertain. V lost 7 bases and J 8 bases, leaving 11 bases between the germline ends. CDR1 LGHDT and CDR2 YNNKEL come from the germline V gene (reference sequence). The CDR3 is 11 amino acids. CDR3 coding DNA: TGTGCCAGCACCAAAGGAGTGGGCTACACCTTC. Its protein product is CASTKGVGYTF.

Only one count was recorded for this clone. Other DNA sequences in the sample encode the same CDR3. The V call is TRBV3-1 (or the pseudogene TRBV3-2), the J call TRBJ1-5, with D maybe TRBD1 (6 bases). The germline V gene encodes CDR1 LGHDT and CDR2 YNNKEL (reference sequence). The CDR3 contains 14 residues. The V end was cut by 3 bases, the J end by 5 bases, with 11 bases between. CDR3: CASSQTGGDQPQHF. CDR3 DNA sequence: TGTGCCAGCAGCCAGACAGGCGGTGATCAGCCCCAGCATTTT.

The V call is TRBV12-5, the J call TRBJ2-3; the match to TRBD2 covers 13 bases. CDR1 and CDR2 (germline): LGHNT, FRNRAP. Trimming removed 0 bases from V and 0 bases from J; junction bases left unmatched: 6. The CDR3 consists of 19 residues. Here the CDR3 DNA reads TGTGCTAGTGGTTTGGTAACGACTAGCGGGGGGCCTAGCACAGATACGCAGTATTTT. Encoded protein: CASGLVTTSGGPSTDTQYF.

This sequence joins TRBV29-1 and TRBJ2-1, with TRBD1 as a possible D gene (5 bases). Germline lookup yields CDR1 SQVTM and CDR2 ANQGSEA. The CDR3 loop spans 12 amino acids. V was cut by 0 bases and J by 8 bases, with 8 bases left in between. The CDR3 nucleotides read TGCAGCGTTGAAGAAGGGGTCGATGAGCAGTTCTTC. Amino acid sequence: CSVEEGVDEQFF.

This clone was found a few times. J is TRBJ1-4 and V is TRBV19; TRBD1 matches at 9 bases. V was clipped by 5 bases and J by 0 bases; unmatched bases: 4. Per the germline V gene, CDR1 is LNHDA and CDR2 is SQIVND (reference sequence). The CDR3 spans 16 residues. DNA of the CDR3: TGTGCCAGTAGTCGGACAGGGGCCCCAACTAATGAAAAACTGTTTTTT. The encoded protein is CASSRTGAPTNEKLFF.

Note on this clone: A read error may account for a junction end that differs from germline. The rearrangement links TRBV6-1 to TRBJ1-4; D not resolved. Germline CDR1 is MNHNS and CDR2 is SASEGT. This CDR3 comprises 11 residues. The CDR3 bases are TGTGCCAGCAGTGAGCGCGCGGGAGCTGTTTTT. It is translated as CASSERAGAVF.

The V gene is TRBV7-9, the J gene TRBJ1-2, with a tentative D call TRBD1 (5 bases). The germline gives CDR1 SEHNR, CDR2 FQNEAQ (reference sequence). Between the trimmed V and J ends, which lost 5 bases and 8 bases, there was a span of 15 bases. This CDR3 has 13 amino acids. This CDR3 is CASSPAWGVGYTF. DNA for the CDR3: TGTGCCAGCAGCCCAGCCTGGGGGGTCGGCTACACCTTC.

This chain links TRBV15 with TRBJ2-5, with 11 bases matching TRBD2. Germline-derived CDR1 and CDR2 are LNHNV and YYDKDF (reference sequence). This CDR3 region has 17 residues. J gave up 5 bases and V 1 base, and 9 bases lay outside the gene matches. CDR3 coding DNA: TGTGCCACCAGCAGAGGGGGTAGCGGGGGGGCCCGGGAGACCCAGTACTTC. As protein: CATSRGGSGGARETQYF.

The chain uses TRBV4-1 and TRBJ2-7; 9 bases are a match to TRBD1. Germline CDR1 and CDR2: MGHRA and YSYEKL. The V and J ends lost 6 bases and 2 bases, in that order; junction bases with no gene match: 2. The CDR3 length is 13 residues. The CDR3 DNA reads TGCGCCAGCAGTTGGGACAGGGCCTACGAGCAGTACTTC. Protein sequence: CASSWDRAYEQYF.

The gene calls are TRBV10-1 and TRBJ2-7, with TRBD1 identical over 8 bases. Germline assignment: CDR1 WNHNN and CDR2 SYGVQD (reference sequence). V dropped 8 bases and J dropped 6; count of bases not matched to a gene: 12. The CDR3 has 14 amino acids. The CDR3 region is CASFSVAGGGEQYF. The CDR3 nucleotides are TGCGCCAGCTTTTCAGTGGCAGGGGGCGGCGAGCAGTACTTC.

The chain carries TRBV30 and TRBJ1-1; D gene uncertain. The CDR3 extends over 12 amino acids. V was clipped by 5 bases and J by 2 bases, with 9 bases between them. Looked up from germline, CDR1 is GTSNPN and CDR2 is SVGIG (reference sequence). CDR3 nucleotide sequence: TGTGCCTGGTCGGCGGGAAACACTGAAGCTTTCTTT. This sequence encodes CAWSAGNTEAFF.

This chain joins TRBV19 and TRBJ1-6; the D gene is possibly TRBD1 (5 bases). The germline V gene encodes CDR1 LNHDA and CDR2 SQIVND (reference sequence). Deletions cut 5 bases from V and 9 bases from J, with 17 bases between. There are 15 residues in the CDR3. This CDR3 is CASSLRPPGGSPLHF. The CDR3 bases are TGTGCCAGTAGTTTGAGGCCTCCGGGGGGTTCACCCCTCCACTTT.

The rearrangement links TRBV4-2 to TRBJ2-1; 12 nucleotides match TRBD2. CDR1 is LGHNA, CDR2 YNFKEQ, per germline. Unmatched junction bases numbered 7, after V lost 6 bases and J lost 4 bases. The CDR3 runs to 16 residues. CDR3 sequence reads: CASSPNLAGGYNEQFF. The CDR3 coding sequence is TGTGCCAGCAGTCCCAACCTAGCGGGGGGGTACAATGAGCAGTTCTTC.

In this sample, this clone turned up a few times. The chain is built from TRBV20-1 and TRBJ2-1, with 8 bases matching TRBD2. The J segment lost 1 base and the V segment lost 3 bases, leaving 5 bases of the junction unmatched. The germline CDR1 and CDR2 sequences are DFQATT and SNEGSKA (reference sequence). The CDR3 is 15 amino acids. CDR3 in amino acids: CSASTSGGSYNEQFF. The CDR3 DNA is TGCAGTGCTAGTACCAGCGGGGGATCCTACAATGAGCAGTTCTTC.